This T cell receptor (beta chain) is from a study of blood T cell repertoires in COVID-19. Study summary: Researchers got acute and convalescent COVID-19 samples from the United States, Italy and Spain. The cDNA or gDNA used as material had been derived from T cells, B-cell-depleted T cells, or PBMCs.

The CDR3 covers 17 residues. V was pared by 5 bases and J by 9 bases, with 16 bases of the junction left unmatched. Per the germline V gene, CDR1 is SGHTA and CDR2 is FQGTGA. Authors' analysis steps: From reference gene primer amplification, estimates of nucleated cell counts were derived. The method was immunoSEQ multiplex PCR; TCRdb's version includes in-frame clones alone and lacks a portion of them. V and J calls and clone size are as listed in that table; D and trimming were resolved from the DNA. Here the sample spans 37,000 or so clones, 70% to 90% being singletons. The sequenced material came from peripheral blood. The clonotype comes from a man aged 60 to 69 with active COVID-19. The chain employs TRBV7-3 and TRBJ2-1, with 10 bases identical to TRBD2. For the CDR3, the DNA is TGTGCCAGCAGCCCCCGGACTAGCGGCGCCCTACACGGTGAGCAGTTCTTC. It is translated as CASSPRTSGALHGEQFF.